The 5 T cell receptor beta chains listed next were all sequenced from one sample in a study of cytomegalovirus exposure and HLA in healthy donors. The PCR was carried out with 60 Vbeta primers and 13 Jbeta primers. The data were produced by immunoSEQ multiplex PCR, yet TCRdb's version contains in-frame clones alone and is incomplete. The sample shows about 160,000 clones, over 70% of them seen only once. Sequencing was done on a sample of PBMCs. The source of these receptors is a middle-aged woman in good health and CMV-seropositive.

This rearrangement joins TRBV6-5 to TRBJ1-1, with D possibly being TRBD1 (5 bases). Germline loops: CDR1 MNHEY, CDR2 SVGAGI. Trimming pared 5 bases from V and 5 bases from J, leaving 12 bases between. The CDR3 is 13 residues long. The CDR3 coding sequence is TGTGCCAGCAGTAGACAGTGTAGGACTGAAGCTTTCTTT. Its protein product is CASSRQCRTEAFF.

This rearrangement joins TRBV7-9 to TRBJ2-1; possible D gene TRBD2, 7 bases. Per the germline V gene, CDR1 is SEHNR and CDR2 is FQNEAQ (reference sequence). The length of the CDR3 is 15 residues. V was clipped by 5 bases and J by 0 bases, with 11 bases between them. The CDR3 loop is CASSGEGGSYNEQFF. The CDR3 region has the DNA TGTGCCAGCAGCGGGGAGGGGGGCTCCTACAATGAGCAGTTCTTC.

This clone has more than one count but fewer than ten. One end of the junction does not line up with germline, which may come from a read error. The rearrangement uses TRBV7-9 and TRBJ1-4, with 7 bases that match TRBD1. Germline V gene data show CDR1 as SEHNR and CDR2 as FQNEAQ (reference sequence). The CDR3 covers 16 residues. Here the CDR3 reads CSSSPGIGGADEKLFF. CDR3 DNA sequence: TGTTCCAGCAGTCCCGGGATAGGGGGCGCGGATGAAAAACTGTTTTTT.

The gene calls are TRBV27 and TRBJ1-6; D uncertain. The CDR3 consists of 14 residues. The V and J ends lost 5 bases and 1 base respectively, with 6 bases between them. CDR1 MNHEY and CDR2 SMNVEV come from the germline V gene (reference sequence). The CDR3 loop reads CASSLVSYNSPLHF. For the CDR3, the DNA is TGTGCCAGCAGTCTCGTGTCCTATAATTCACCCCTCCACTTT.

The V and J genes are TRBV18 and TRBJ1-5; D is possibly TRBD1 (6 bases). This CDR3 comprises 17 residues. Germline CDR1 is KGHSH and CDR2 is LQKENI. Trimming pared 3 bases from V and 1 base from J, leaving 16 bases between. DNA of the CDR3: TGTGCCAGCTCACCGGGGGCGTTGGGGCTAAGCAATCAGCCCCAGCATTTT. Translated: CASSPGALGLSNQPQHF. Filled out from reference TRBV18 and TRBJ1-5, the complete variable domain reads NAGVMQNPRHLVRRRGQEARLRCSPMKGHSHVYWYRQLPEEGLKFMVYLQKENIIDESGMPKERFSAEFPKEGPSILRIQQVVRGDSAAYFCASSPGALGLSNQPQHFGDGTRLSIL.